These T cell receptor beta chains were read from a single sample in a study of beta chain features in type 1 diabetes. This table comes from immunoSEQ multiplex PCR, and its TCRdb copy is limited to in-frame clones, with some not included. This table holds more than 250,000 clones, approximately 16% found once. Sample: naive CD4+ T cells from blood. These TCRs come from a man between 18 and 29 years old with type 1 diabetes. CDR3s include the opening cysteine and the closing phenylalanine or tryptophan. A D gene is named only where the DNA matches it firmly. Clone size is stated in some rows and not others, as once, few, many or a class when expanded.

abundance | j_gene | d_gene | v_gene | CDR3aa | CDR3nt
NA | TRBJ1-1 | TRBD1 | TRBV30 | CAWNRGMNTEAFF | TGTGCCTGGAACAGGGGAATGAACACTGAAGCTTTCTTT
NA | TRBJ2-7 | TRBD2 | TRBV5-4 | CASSLWTSGNEQYF | TGTGCCAGCAGCTTGTGGACTAGCGGGAACGAGCAGTACTTC
few | TRBJ2-3 | NA | TRBV7-9 | CASSLTADTQYF | TGTGCCAGCAGCTTGACAGCAGATACGCAGTATTTT
few | TRBJ2-7 | NA | TRBV2 | CASSEDSFGEQYF | TGTGCCAGCAGTGAGGACAGCTTCGGCGAGCAGTACTTC
NA | TRBJ2-1 | NA | TRBV9 | CASSVAPQSDEQFF | TGTGCCAGCAGCGTAGCTCCACAGTCCGATGAGCAGTTCTTC
NA | TRBJ2-7 | NA | TRBV19 | CASSLTGVTYEQYF | TGTGCCAGTAGTCTGACCGGGGTCACCTACGAGCAGTACTTC
NA | TRBJ2-7 | NA | TRBV6-6 | CASSLGPGLRYEQYF | TGTGCCAGCAGTTTAGGCCCGGGACTTCGCTACGAGCAGTACTTC
few | TRBJ2-7 | TRBD1 | TRBV5-1 | CASSRVEGQFSYEQYF | TGCGCCAGCAGCCGGGTTGAGGGACAGTTCTCCTACGAGCAGTACTTC
few | TRBJ2-6 | NA | TRBV19 | CASRLSGANVLTF | TGTGCCTCGCGACTTTCTGGGGCCAACGTCCTGACTTTC
few | TRBJ2-7 | TRBD1 | TRBV5-4 | CASSDRQGASYEQYF | TGTGCCAGCAGCGATAGACAGGGGGCCTCCTACGAGCAGTACTTC
NA | TRBJ1-1 | NA | TRBV7-9 | CASSPQSDTEAFF | TGTGCCAGCAGCCCGCAATCGGACACTGAAGCTTTCTTT
NA | TRBJ2-7 | NA | TRBV2 | CASRIARLAYEQYF | TGTGCCAGCAGGATAGCGCGACTCGCCTACGAGCAGTACTTC
NA | TRBJ2-3 | TRBD2 | TRBV5-1 | CASSFLGRDTQYF | TGCGCCAGCAGCTTTCTCGGGAGGGATACGCAGTATTTT
few | TRBJ1-2 | TRBD1 | TRBV9 | CASSADRGWTLANYGYTF | TGTGCCAGCAGCGCGGACAGGGGGTGGACCCTAGCTAACTATGGCTACACCTTC
NA | TRBJ1-2 | TRBD1 | TRBV28 | CASRTGGNYGYTF | TGTGCCAGCCGGACAGGGGGCAACTATGGCTACACCTTC
NA | TRBJ2-1 | NA | TRBV7-2 | CASSSSADEQFF | TGTGCCAGCAGCTCCTCGGCGGATGAGCAGTTCTTC
NA | TRBJ1-2 | NA | TRBV7-8 | CASSLGPANYGYTF | TGTGCCAGCAGCTTGGGGCCGGCTAACTATGGCTACACCTTC
NA | TRBJ2-2 | TRBD1 | TRBV5-1 | CASSPSDRAPRPTGELFF | TGCGCCAGCAGCCCCTCCGACAGGGCCCCCCGTCCCACCGGGGAGCTGTTTTTT
few | TRBJ2-1 | TRBD2 | TRBV9 | CASSVERGEQFF | TGTGCCAGCAGCGTGGAGCGGGGGGAGCAGTTCTTC
NA | TRBJ2-7 | TRBD2 | TRBV28 | CASFGGAYEQYF | TGTGCCAGCTTCGGGGGGGCCTACGAGCAGTACTTC
NA | TRBJ2-7 | NA | TRBV7-9 | CASSLGSREQYF | TGTGCCAGCAGCCTAGGGTCCCGGGAGCAGTACTTC
few | TRBJ2-3 | NA | TRBV6-6 | CASRVTGRGTDTQYF | TGTGCCAGCCGGGTTACGGGGAGAGGCACAGATACGCAGTATTTT
few | TRBJ2-5 | NA | TRBV9 | CASRGGGAETQYF | TGTGCCAGCAGAGGAGGGGGGGCCGAGACCCAGTACTTC
few | TRBJ2-1 | TRBD1 | TRBV5-1 | CASSLERTGGHEQFF | TGCGCCAGCAGCTTGGAGAGGACAGGGGGTCATGAGCAGTTCTTC
NA | TRBJ1-5 | NA | TRBV28 | CASSFRGQYSNQPQHF | TGTGCCAGCAGTTTTCGGGGACAATATAGCAATCAGCCCCAGCATTTT
NA | TRBJ2-5 | NA | TRBV7-9 | CASSSFWAQETQYF | TGTGCCAGCAGCTCCTTTTGGGCGCAAGAGACCCAGTACTTC
many | TRBJ1-4 | TRBD1 | TRBV4-3 | CASSRRQGNEKLFF | TGCGCCAGCAGCCGTAGACAGGGTAATGAAAAACTGTTTTTT
NA | TRBJ1-5 | NA | TRBV4-3 | CASSQIPWRGYQPQHF | TGCGCCAGCAGCCAAATACCCTGGAGGGGATATCAGCCCCAGCATTTT
NA | TRBJ2-1 | NA | TRBV7-2 | CASSDRGEQFF | TGTGCCAGCAGCGACCGGGGTGAGCAGTTCTTC
few | TRBJ2-7 | NA | TRBV19 | CASSISGGTGSYEQYF | TGTGCCAGTAGTATTTCCGGCGGAACGGGGTCCTACGAGCAGTACTTC
few | TRBJ1-5 | TRBD1 | TRBV28 | CASSPPADRFNQPQHF | TGTGCCAGCAGTCCCCCGGCGGACAGGTTCAATCAGCCCCAGCATTTT
few | TRBJ2-2 | NA | TRBV27 | CASSAFQGSGELFF | TGTGCCAGCAGTGCATTTCAGGGGTCCGGGGAGCTGTTTTTT